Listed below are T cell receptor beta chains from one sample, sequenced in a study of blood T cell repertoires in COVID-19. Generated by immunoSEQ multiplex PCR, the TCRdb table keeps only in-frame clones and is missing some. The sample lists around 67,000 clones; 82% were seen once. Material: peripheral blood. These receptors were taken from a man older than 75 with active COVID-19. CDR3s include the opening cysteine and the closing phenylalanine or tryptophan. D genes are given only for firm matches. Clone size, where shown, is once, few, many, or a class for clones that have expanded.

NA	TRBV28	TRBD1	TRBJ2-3	CASSLSGQGTTDTQYF	TGTGCCAGCAGTTTATCGGGACAGGGGACCACAGATACGCAGTATTTT
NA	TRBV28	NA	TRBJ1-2	CASRDGQFLNYGYTF	TGTGCCAGCAGGGATGGACAGTTTTTAAACTATGGCTACACCTTC
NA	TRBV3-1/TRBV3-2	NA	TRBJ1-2	CASTPRGAHGYTF	TGTGCCAGCACCCCTCGGGGGGCGCACGGCTACACCTTC
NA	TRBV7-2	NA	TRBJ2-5	CASSYGETQYF	TGTGCCAGCAGCTACGGGGAGACCCAGTACTTC
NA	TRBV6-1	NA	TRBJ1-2	CASSEAVSYGYTF	TGTGCCAGCAGTGAAGCGGTTAGCTATGGCTACACCTTC
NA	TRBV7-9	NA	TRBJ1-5	CASSSYSNQPQHF	TGTGCCAGCAGCTCGTATAGCAATCAGCCCCAGCATTTT
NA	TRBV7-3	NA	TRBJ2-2	CASSLLQGAGELFF	TGTGCCAGCAGCTTACTACAGGGCGCCGGGGAGCTGTTTTTT
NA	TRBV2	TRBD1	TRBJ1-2	CASRPMGQGDYGYTF	TGTGCCAGCAGACCGATGGGACAGGGGGACTATGGCTACACCTTC
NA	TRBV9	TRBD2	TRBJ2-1	CASSPDYLAGGVCEQFF	TGTGCCAGCAGCCCCGACTACCTAGCGGGAGGAGTTTGTGAGCAGTTCTTC
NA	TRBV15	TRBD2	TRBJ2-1	CATSYGLAGADNEQFF	TGTGCCACCAGCTACGGACTAGCGGGGGCCGACAATGAGCAGTTCTTC
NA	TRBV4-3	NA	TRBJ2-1	CASSQEGRLDSNEQFF	TGCGCCAGCAGCCAAGAAGGTAGACTAGATAGCAATGAGCAGTTCTTC
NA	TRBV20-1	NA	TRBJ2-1	CSASLSGSSYNEQFF	TGCAGTGCTAGTCTAAGCGGCAGCTCCTACAATGAGCAGTTCTTC
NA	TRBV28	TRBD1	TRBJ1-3	CASSTGTASGNTIYF	TGTGCCAGCAGCACCGGGACAGCCTCTGGAAACACCATATATTTT
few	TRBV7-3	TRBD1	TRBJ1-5	CASSPPCRGDQPQHF	TGTGCCAGCAGCCCCCCTTGCAGGGGGGATCAGCCCCAGCATTTT
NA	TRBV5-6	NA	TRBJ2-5	CASSLPSGQETQYF	TGTGCCAGCAGCTTGCCCTCAGGCCAAGAGACCCAGTACTTC
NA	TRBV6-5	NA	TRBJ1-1	CASSYSITVMNTEAFF	TGTGCCAGCAGTTACTCGATTACAGTTATGAACACTGAAGCTTTCTTT
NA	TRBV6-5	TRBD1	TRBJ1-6	CASSVDRGVSPLHF	TGTGCCAGCAGCGTGGACAGGGGAGTTTCACCCCTCCACTTT
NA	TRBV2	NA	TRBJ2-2	CASSLQGIKNTGELFF	TGTGCCAGCAGCTTACAGGGAATAAAGAACACCGGGGAGCTGTTTTTT
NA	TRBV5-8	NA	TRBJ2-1	CASSPPDIGYNEQFF	TGTGCCAGCAGCCCCCCGGACATAGGTTACAATGAGCAGTTCTTC
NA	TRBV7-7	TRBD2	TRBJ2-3	CASSASGGTQYF	TGTGCTAGCAGCGCTAGCGGGGGAACGCAGTATTTT
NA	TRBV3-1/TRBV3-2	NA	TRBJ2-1	CASSLRTSRNEQFF	TGTGCCAGCAGCCTCCGGACAAGTAGGAATGAGCAGTTCTTC
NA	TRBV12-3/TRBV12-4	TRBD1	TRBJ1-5	CASSLSGGQPQHF	TGTGCCAGCAGTTTATCAGGGGGTCAGCCCCAGCATTTT
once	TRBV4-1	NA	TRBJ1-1	CASSETRGSTEAFF	TGCGCCAGCAGCGAAACCAGGGGAAGCACTGAAGCTTTCTTT
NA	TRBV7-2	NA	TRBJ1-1	CASSQPSGGTEAFF	TGTGCCAGCAGCCAACCGTCGGGTGGCACTGAAGCTTTCTTT
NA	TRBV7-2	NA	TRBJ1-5	CASSLGPGMLQPQHF	TGTGCCAGCAGCTTAGGGCCAGGGATGTTGCAGCCCCAGCATTTT
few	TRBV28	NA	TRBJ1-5	CATKRGGQPQHF	TGTGCCACCAAGAGGGGGGGACAGCCCCAGCATTTT
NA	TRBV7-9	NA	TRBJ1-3	CASSSRVSGNTIYF	TGTGCCAGCAGCTCCAGGGTCTCTGGAAACACCATATATTTT
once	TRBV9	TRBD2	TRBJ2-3	CASSVTSGSSTDTQYF	TGTGCCAGCAGCGTAACTAGCGGGAGTAGCACAGATACGCAGTATTTT
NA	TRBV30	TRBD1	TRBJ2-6	CAWRRDRVSSGANVLTF	TGTGCCTGGAGACGGGACAGGGTCAGCTCTGGGGCCAACGTCCTGACTTTC
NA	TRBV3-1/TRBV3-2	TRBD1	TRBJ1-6	CASSSGTGVGSPLHF	TGTGCCAGCAGCTCCGGGACAGGGGTTGGTTCACCCCTCCACTTT
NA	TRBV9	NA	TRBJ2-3	CASRQEAGTDTQYF	TGTGCCAGCCGGCAGGAGGCAGGCACAGATACGCAGTATTTT
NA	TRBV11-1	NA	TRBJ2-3	CASTVEGLNTDTQYF	TGTGCCAGCACCGTGGAGGGACTCAACACAGATACGCAGTATTTT
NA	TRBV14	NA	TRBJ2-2	CASARGNTGELFF	TGTGCCAGCGCACGGGGTAACACCGGGGAGCTGTTTTTT
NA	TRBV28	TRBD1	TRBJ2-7	CSTFNGQGAGEQYF	TGTTCTACCTTCAATGGACAGGGGGCGGGAGAGCAGTACTTC
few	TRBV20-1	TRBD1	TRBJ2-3	CSASEGQDTQYF	TGCAGTGCTAGTGAGGGACAGGATACGCAGTATTTT
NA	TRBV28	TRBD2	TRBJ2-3	CASSLPPTSGTAHTDTQYF	TGTGCCAGCAGTCTCCCCCCTACTAGCGGGACGGCTCACACAGATACGCAGTATTTT